This entry lists 29 T cell receptor beta chains sequenced from one sample in a study of blood T cells in healthy people across ages. Together with a sample-barcoded 5' primer, a J-beta primer mix was included in a second PCR lasting roughly 6 to 12 cycles. MiXCR, run by TCRdb on the 5' RACE reads, gives a single entry per CDR3 protein. Of around 1,500,000 distinct CDR3 sequences listed, approximately 30% are singletons. Material for sequencing was blood. The source is a woman aged 25 to 45 in good health.

This clonotype came up many times. This chain links TRBV28 with TRBJ2-1, with TRBD1 matching 8 bases. After removal of 6 bases from V and 2 bases from J, the junction contained 3 bases not matched to a gene. Germline-derived CDR1 and CDR2 are MDHEN and SYDVKM. This CDR3 is 14 amino acids long. CDR3 bases: TGTGCCAGCAGGGGACAGGCTACCTACAATGAGCAGTTCTTC. Protein product: CASRGQATYNEQFF.

A few counts support this clonotype. V and J are TRBV6-5 and TRBJ2-5; 13 nucleotides match TRBD2. V gave up 2 bases and J gave up 5 bases; unmatched junction bases: 5. The CDR3 consists of 16 residues. The germline V gene encodes CDR1 MNHEY and CDR2 SVGAGI. In nucleotides, the CDR3 is TGTGCCAGCAGTTACGGGACTAGCGGGACTCGGGAGACCCAGTACTTC. Translation gives CASSYGTSGTRETQYF.

The chain links TRBV11-2 to TRBJ1-1; D unresolved. Germline CDR1 and CDR2: SGHAT and FQNNGV. Between the trimmed V and J ends, which lost 7 bases and 8 bases, there was a span of 14 bases. This CDR3 has 12 amino acids. The CDR3 region has the DNA TGTGCCAGCACCTTGCACGGCGGCGAAGCTTTCTTT. This encodes CASTLHGGEAFF.

To note about this clonotype: The junction shows a germline mismatch at one end, possibly a read error. The V call is TRBV7-9, the J call TRBJ2-3; D not certain. The CDR3 is made up of 14 amino acids. Germline V gene data show CDR1 as SEHNR and CDR2 as FQNEAQ (reference sequence). The chain's CDR3 is CTSSFWSSTDTQYF. The CDR3 DNA reads TGTACCAGCAGCTTCTGGAGTAGCACAGATACGCAGTATTTT.

This rearrangement joins TRBV6-1 to TRBJ1-2; D is unclear. The germline V and J ends were trimmed by 5 bases and 5 bases, with 15 bases remaining between them. The CDR3 has 14 residues. The germline V gene has CDR1 MNHNS and CDR2 SASEGT. CDR3 protein: CASSPGPLGYGYTF. In nucleotides, the CDR3 is TGTGCCAGCAGTCCCGGGCCCTTGGGTTATGGCTACACCTTC.

This clonotype came up a few times. J is TRBJ1-4 and V is TRBV25-1; D is unresolved. The germline V gene encodes CDR1 MGHDK and CDR2 SYGVNS. V was trimmed by 3 bases and J by 0 bases, leaving 8 bases between them. The CDR3 has 15 amino acids. Here the CDR3 reads CASSDTSATNEKLFF. Written as DNA, the CDR3 is TGTGCCAGCAGTGACACCAGTGCAACTAATGAAAAACTGTTTTTT.

This clonotype was counted a few times. This could be a read error, since a much larger clone is one nucleotide away. The chain is built from TRBV29-1 and TRBJ2-4; D not certain. Germline-derived CDR1 and CDR2 are SQVTM and ANQGSEA. Trimming cost V 4 bases and J 4 bases, with 8 bases left between them. This CDR3 comprises 12 residues. The CDR3 reads CSVAWGKNIQYF. The CDR3 DNA is TGCAGCGTTGCCTGGGGAAAAAACATTCAGTACTTC.

This clonotype was seen ten or more times. DNA for the CDR3: TGTGCCAGCAGTTTCGGCTACAATGAGCAGTTCTTC. Encoded protein: CASSFGYNEQFF. The V and J genes are TRBV12-3 or TRBV12-4 and TRBJ2-1, with unresolved D. Trimming removed 3 bases at V and 3 bases at J, with 3 bases between. The CDR3 contains 12 residues.

On this clonotype itself: With a much larger clone just one base away, this may be a read error. CDR3 loop: CASSLRQGNSEQFF. For the CDR3, the DNA is TGTGCCAGCAGCTTAAGGCAGGGGAACTCCGAGCAGTTCTTC. This chain uses TRBV7-9 with TRBJ2-1, with D possibly being TRBD1 (6 bases). From germline, CDR1 is SEHNR and CDR2 FQNEAQ (reference sequence). Trimming removed 2 bases at V and 10 bases at J, with 15 bases between. There are 14 residues in the CDR3.

At least ten counts were recorded for this clonotype. J is TRBJ2-7 and V is TRBV3-1, with D perhaps matching TRBD2 (5 bases). CDR3 size: 15 residues. Trimming removed 2 bases from V and 2 bases from J, with 13 bases in between. Germline V CDR1 and CDR2: LGHDT, YNNKEL (reference sequence). Here the CDR3 reads CASSQSGLPPYEQYF. DNA of the CDR3: TGTGCCAGCAGCCAATCCGGACTCCCCCCCTACGAGCAGTACTTC.

This clonotype was seen ten or more times. The chain joins TRBV29-1 to TRBJ2-3; D not resolved. CDR3 length: 17 amino acids. In germline, CDR1 is SQVTM, CDR2 ANQGSEA. Deletions cut 1 base from V and 2 bases from J, with 19 bases between. The CDR3: CSVEVQGWSQATDTQYF. The CDR3 DNA sequence: TGCAGCGTTGAAGTCCAAGGGTGGTCCCAGGCCACAGATACGCAGTATTTT.

This clonotype has only a few counts. The genes are TRBV5-1 and TRBJ2-5, with unresolved D. The CDR3 spans 14 residues. In germline, CDR1 is SGHRS, CDR2 YFSETQ. V was shortened by 1 base and J by 5 bases, with 12 bases between the two germline ends. CDR3: CASSLFAVEETQYF. The CDR3 bases are TGCGCCAGCAGCTTGTTCGCCGTAGAGGAGACCCAGTACTTC.

V and J are TRBV18 and TRBJ1-1; possible D gene TRBD1, 5 bases. CDR1 is KGHSH and CDR2 is LQKENI in the germline V gene. V dropped 5 bases and J dropped 3 bases, with 13 bases sitting between them. The CDR3 totals 14 residues. CDR3 in amino acids: CASSKWDGDTEAFF. The CDR3 DNA follows: TGTGCCAGCTCAAAGTGGGACGGCGACACTGAAGCTTTCTTT.

In this sample, this clonotype turned up a few times. The rearrangement links TRBV5-1 to TRBJ1-5; 7 bases match TRBD1. From germline, CDR1 is SGHRS and CDR2 YFSETQ. The CDR3 is 15 residues long. The junction had 7 bases not matched to a gene; V was cut back by 0 bases and J by 7 bases. The CDR3 coding sequence is TGCGCCAGCAGCTTGGTGGCAGGGGGGGAGCAGCCCCAGCATTTT. Protein: CASSLVAGGEQPQHF.

This rearrangement joins TRBV29-1 to TRBJ2-1, with TRBD1 matching 12 bases. The V segment lost 6 bases and the J segment 10 bases; nucleotides outside the gene matches: 7. This CDR3 comprises 13 residues. Germline CDR1 and CDR2: SQVTM and ANQGSEA. The CDR3 here is CSVPGQGALEQFF. The CDR3 DNA sequence: TGCAGCGTCCCGGGACAGGGGGCGTTGGAGCAGTTCTTC.

The chain employs TRBV10-2 and TRBJ1-1; the D is unclear. The V and J ends lost 3 bases and 7 bases respectively, with 9 bases between them. The CDR3 covers 12 residues. Germline loops: CDR1 WSHSY, CDR2 SAAADI. CDR3 loop: CASSDWDLEAFF. The DNA of the CDR3 is TGCGCCAGCAGTGATTGGGATCTTGAAGCTTTCTTT.

This clonotype has just a few counts. The gene calls are TRBV12-3 or TRBV12-4 and TRBJ1-2; the D gene is possibly TRBD1 (5 bases). The CDR3 runs 16 residues. V gave up 4 bases and J gave up 2 bases, with 17 bases separating them. DNA of the CDR3: TGTGCCAGCAGTTCCTTGGGGCAGAAACGAAACTATGGCTACACCTTC. Amino acid sequence: CASSSLGQKRNYGYTF.

The chain joins TRBV12-3 or TRBV12-4 to TRBJ1-1, with 11 bases that match TRBD1. V lost 6 bases and J lost 5; bases outside the gene matches: 8. The CDR3 runs 15 residues. The CDR3 DNA reads as TGTGCCAGCAGGACCGGGACAGGGGGTGGTACTGAAGCTTTCTTT. This codes for CASRTGTGGGTEAFF.

V is TRBV20-1 and J is TRBJ2-1; a weak D match, TRBD1 (5 bases). The CDR3 consists of 14 residues. Trimming took 6 bases from V and 0 from J, leaving 12 bases between them. CDR1 and CDR2 (germline): DFQATT, SNEGSKA (reference sequence). The CDR3 here is CSASVRGSYNEQFF. CDR3 bases: TGCAGTGCCTCAGTAAGGGGCTCCTACAATGAGCAGTTCTTC.

As regards this clonotype: At one of its ends the junction is not consistent with the germline gene, which may arise from a read error. The chain links TRBV5-1 to TRBJ2-2; D may be TRBD1 (6 bases). The V gene's germline CDR1 is SGHRS and CDR2 YFSETQ. This CDR3 contains 13 residues. CDR3 DNA: TGCGCCAGCAGCTCGGACAGCACCGGGGAGCGGTTTTTT. Its translation: CASSSDSTGERFF. Based on the CDR3 plus reference TRBV5-1 and TRBJ2-2, the full variable domain is KAGVTQTPRYLIKTRGQQVTLSCSPISGHRSVSWYQQTPGQGLQFLFEYFSETQRNKGNFPGRFSGRQFSNSRSEMNVSTLELGDSALYLCASSSDSTGERFFGEGSRLTVL.

The chain is built from TRBV3-1 and TRBJ2-7; a possible D gene is TRBD2 (8 bases). The J call could be wrong; TRBJ2-5 is a better fit for the DNA end. Germline V gene data show CDR1 as LGHDT and CDR2 as YNNKEL (reference sequence). The CDR3 has 19 residues. The CDR3 DNA is TGTGCCAGCAGCCAAGAGAGGGGGCTAGCGGGTCCCGGGCGAGAGACCCAGTACTTC. Translation gives CASSQERGLAGPGRETQYF.

In this sample, this clonotype turned up a few times. This chain uses TRBV4-3 with TRBJ1-2, with 7 bases lining up with TRBD1. Germline V gene lookup returns CDR1 LGHNA and CDR2 YSLEER. V shed 0 bases and J 4 bases; nucleotides not matched to a gene: 8. The length of the CDR3 is 16 residues. Here the CDR3 reads CASSQDGDSKVYGYTF. For the CDR3, the DNA is TGCGCCAGCAGCCAAGATGGGGACAGCAAGGTCTATGGCTACACCTTC.

There are many counts of this clonotype. This chain connects TRBV2 to TRBJ2-2; 9 bases are a match to TRBD2. The CDR3 sequence is 14 residues long. V shed 7 bases and J 6 bases; nucleotides not matched to a gene: 6. Germline CDR1 SNHLY, CDR2 FYNNEI. CDR3 sequence: CASTPAGGPGELFF. In nucleotides, the CDR3 is TGTGCCAGCACTCCCGCGGGGGGGCCCGGGGAGCTGTTTTTT. The variable domain in full, with the rest retrieved from reference TRBV2 and TRBJ2-2, is EPEVTQTPSHQVTQMGQEVILRCVPISNHLYFYWYRQILGQKVEFLVSFYNNEISEKSEIFDDQFSVERPDGSNFTLKIRSTKLEDSAMYFCASTPAGGPGELFFGEGSRLTVL.

This clonotype appeared a single time. CDR3 region: CASSQDPWQGSPLHF. CDR3 sequence (DNA): TGTGCCAGCAGCCAAGATCCATGGCAGGGGTCACCCCTCCACTTT. The chain combines TRBV3-1 with TRBJ1-6; TRBD1 might be the D (6 bases). Deletions cut 0 bases from V and 10 bases from J, with 13 bases between. The CDR3 contains 15 residues. Germline loops: CDR1 LGHDT, CDR2 YNNKEL (reference sequence).

There are many counts of this clonotype. The chain combines TRBV29-1 with TRBJ2-7, with D hard to call. V was cut by 7 bases and J by 7 bases, with 17 bases left in between. The CDR3 is 12 residues long. The germline gives CDR1 SQVTM, CDR2 ANQGSEA. The CDR3 reads CSASGGRREQYF. CDR3 nucleotide sequence: TGCAGCGCCTCGGGCGGCCGCCGGGAGCAGTACTTC.

This clonotype was seen repeatedly, ten times or more. V is TRBV10-3 and J is TRBJ2-7, with unresolved D. V gave up 0 bases and J gave up 3 bases, with 12 bases separating them. The CDR3 has 15 amino acids. In germline, CDR1 is ENHRY, CDR2 SYGVKD. For the CDR3, the DNA is TGTGCCATCAGTGAGTCTACTAACTTACGCTACGAGCAGTACTTC. As protein: CAISESTNLRYEQYF.

The chain is built from TRBV3-1 and TRBJ1-6, with unresolved D. Germline V lookup: CDR1 LGHDT, CDR2 YNNKEL (reference sequence). Trimming removed 0 bases at V and 6 bases at J, with 6 bases between. The CDR3 sequence is 14 residues long. CDR3: CASSQESSNSPLHF. The CDR3 coding sequence is TGTGCCAGCAGCCAAGAATCGAGTAATTCACCCCTCCACTTT.

The sample holds a few counts of this clonotype. The rearrangement links TRBV13 to TRBJ2-1, with D possibly being TRBD1 or TRBD2 (6 bases each). Germline CDR1 and CDR2: PRHDT and FYEKMQ (reference sequence). This CDR3 is 15 amino acids long. Trimming stripped 4 bases from V and 9 bases from J, with 19 bases between. The CDR3 coding sequence is TGTGCCAGCAGCTCGCAGGGGAGGCTGGGCCCTGAGCAGTTCTTC. It is translated as CASSSQGRLGPEQFF. Full variable domain (rest looked up from reference TRBV13 and TRBJ2-1): AAGVIQSPRHLIKEKRETATLKCYPIPRHDTVYWYQQGPGQDPQFLISFYEKMQSDKGSIPDRFSAQQFSDYHSELNMSSLELGDSALYFCASSSQGRLGPEQFFGPGTRLTVL.

This clonotype was recorded at least ten times. The genes are TRBV29-1 and TRBJ2-7; a possible D gene is TRBD1 (5 bases). Trimming shortened V by 1 base and J by 2 bases, and 12 bases separated the two germline ends. The CDR3 spans 14 residues. CDR1 is SQVTM and CDR2 is ANQGSEA in the germline V gene. The CDR3, as DNA: TGCAGCGTTGAAGGAACAGGCGATCCCTACGAGCAGTACTTC. This sequence encodes CSVEGTGDPYEQYF.